Listed below are T cell receptor beta chains from one sample, sequenced in a study of T cell repertoires in cytomegalovirus infection. TCRdb re-called the reads with MiXCR, one entry per CDR3 protein. The repertoire holds approximately 700,000 distinct CDR3 sequences, with roughly 35% as singletons. Material: PBMCs. The source of these receptors is a human donor in good health (CMV status not recorded). Some clones in this sample may be carry-over from other donors' samples. CDR3s include the opening cysteine and the closing phenylalanine or tryptophan. A D gene is named only where the DNA matches it firmly. Clone sizes are given selectively: once, few, many, or a class where the clone is expanded.

clone size | D gene | J gene | V gene | CDR3 protein | CDR3 DNA
. | . | TRBJ2-6 | TRBV19 | CASSGMGAGSGANVLTF | TGTGCCAGTAGTGGGATGGGGGCCGGCTCTGGGGCCAACGTCCTGACTTTC
. | . | TRBJ1-5 | TRBV12-3/TRBV12-4 | CAGQQGNQPQHF | TGTGCCGGACAACAGGGAAACCAGCCCCAGCATTTT
many | . | TRBJ1-1 | TRBV27 | CASSPITGRGQNTEAFF | TGTGCCAGCAGTCCAATCACGGGACGGGGGCAGAACACTGAAGCTTTCTTT
. | TRBD1 | TRBJ2-3 | TRBV27 | CASSLYRGLGADTQYF | TGTGCCAGCAGTTTATACAGGGGGCTAGGTGCAGATACGCAGTATTTT
. | . | TRBJ1-2 | TRBV7-9 | CASLLDSAGHLVGPNYGYTF | TGTGCCAGCCTCTTAGACTCGGCCGGGCACCTGGTTGGACCGAACTATGGCTACACCTTC
few | . | TRBJ2-4 | TRBV6-6 | CACAGLRSLGDIQYF | TGTGCCTGCGCCGGGTTACGCAGTCTCGGAGACATTCAGTACTTC
. | . | TRBJ1-2 | TRBV4-2 | CASSQDKQGGYGYTF | TGTGCCAGCAGCCAAGATAAACAGGGTGGCTATGGCTACACCTTC
many | . | TRBJ1-4 | TRBV7-2 | CASRVGPAYEKLFF | TGTGCCAGCAGAGTCGGGCCTGCGTATGAAAAACTGTTTTTT
. | TRBD1 | TRBJ1-6 | TRBV3-1 | CASSGQVGTPLHF | TGTGCCAGCAGCGGACAGGTTGGGACACCCCTCCACTTT
. | . | TRBJ2-7 | TRBV20-1 | CSASVGLAGEQYF | TGCAGTGCTAGCGTCGGGCTAGCCGGTGAGCAGTACTTC
. | . | TRBJ1-5 | TRBV4-1 | CASSQDQDRGWVNQPQHF | TGCGCCAGCAGCCAAGATCAAGACCGGGGATGGGTGAATCAGCCCCAGCATTTT
few | . | TRBJ2-7 | TRBV29-1 | CSVENRDEQYF | TGCAGCGTTGAAAACCGGGACGAGCAGTACTTC
. | TRBD1 | TRBJ1-5 | TRBV6-5 | CASSLRQGNSNQPQHF | TGTGCCAGCAGTCTTAGACAGGGTAATAGCAATCAGCCCCAGCATTTT
. | . | TRBJ2-7 | TRBV27 | CASSSGRDRRMIFEQYF | TGTGCCAGCAGTTCTGGTCGAGACAGACGGATGATTTTCGAGCAGTACTTC
. | . | TRBJ1-1 | TRBV7-8 | CASSFGTGGPNTEAFF | TGTGCCAGCAGCTTCGGGACGGGTGGGCCGAACACTGAAGCTTTCTTT
. | . | TRBJ1-2 | TRBV7-6 | CASSSMGGNYGYTF | TGTGCCAGCAGCTCTATGGGGGGTAACTATGGCTACACCTTC
few | . | TRBJ2-7 | TRBV7-7 | CASSSGRGGAYEQYF | TGTGCTAGCAGCTCCGGACGGGGTGGTGCCTACGAGCAGTACTTC
. | TRBD2 | TRBJ2-5 | TRBV2 | CASRASGLASVGTQYF | TGTGCCAGCAGGGCCTCGGGACTAGCGTCGGTGGGGACCCAGTACTTC
few | . | TRBJ2-3 | TRBV7-8 | CASSPRQAGDTQYF | TGTGCCAGCAGCCCCCGACAAGCGGGTGATACGCAGTATTTT
few | . | TRBJ1-2 | TRBV10-3 | CAISAGQSYGYTF | TGTGCCATCAGTGCAGGACAGAGCTATGGCTACACCTTC
many | . | TRBJ1-2 | TRBV7-2 | CASSETHGGYGYTF | TGTGCCAGCAGCGAAACACACGGGGGCTATGGCTACACCTTC
. | TRBD1 | TRBJ1-2 | TRBV10-3 | CAISDHQTRDRGRRGILYCYTF | TGTGCCATCAGTGACCACCAAACAAGGGACAGGGGGCGACGGGGCATCCTCTATTGCTACACCTTC
. | TRBD1 | TRBJ2-3 | TRBV24-1 | CATSGLQGADTQYF | TGTGCCACCAGTGGTCTACAGGGGGCAGATACGCAGTATTTT
. | TRBD1 | TRBJ2-7 | TRBV4-2 | CASSQEWQGAYFEQYF | TGTGCCAGCAGCCAAGAATGGCAGGGGGCATACTTCGAGCAGTACTTC
. | TRBD1 | TRBJ1-5 | TRBV7-8 | CASSFRQGSQPQHF | TGTGCCAGCAGTTTTAGACAGGGAAGTCAGCCCCAGCATTTT
. | TRBD1 | TRBJ1-1 | TRBV28 | CASPGTDTEAFF | TGTGCCAGTCCTGGGACAGACACTGAAGCTTTCTTT
. | . | TRBJ2-7 | TRBV20-1 | CSASSPGVSTEQYF | TGCAGTGCTAGTTCTCCCGGGGTCAGCACCGAGCAGTACTTC
few | TRBD1 | TRBJ2-7 | TRBV7-9 | CASSLEYPTRTGAYEQYF | TGTGCCAGCAGCCTTGAATATCCGACAAGGACAGGTGCCTACGAGCAGTACTTC
. | TRBD2 | TRBJ2-1 | TRBV7-3 | CASSLTAGDTSYNEQFF | TGTGCCAGCAGCTTAACGGCGGGGGATACCTCCTACAATGAGCAGTTCTTC
many | . | TRBJ2-1 | TRBV7-2 | CASSIGRGDEQFF | TGTGCCAGCAGCATAGGACGGGGCGATGAGCAGTTCTTC
. | TRBD2 | TRBJ2-1 | TRBV20-1 | CSASGLAGNEQFF | TGCAGTGCTAGCGGGCTAGCGGGCAATGAGCAGTTCTTC
many | . | TRBJ2-1 | TRBV7-6 | CASSLERRIPEQFF | TGTGCCAGCAGCTTAGAACGGAGGATCCCTGAGCAGTTCTTC
. | . | TRBJ1-6 | TRBV11-2 | CVTSGGAINSPLHF | TGCGTTACCTCCGGGGGCGCGATAAATTCACCCCTCCACTTT
. | TRBD2 | TRBJ2-1 | TRBV12-3/TRBV12-4 | CASSHDRTSGRYKNEQFF | TGTGCCAGCAGCCACGACCGGACTAGCGGGAGGTATAAGAATGAGCAGTTCTTC
. | TRBD1 | TRBJ2-1 | TRBV20-1 | CSARAFTGGSSAYNEQFF | TGCAGTGCTAGAGCCTTTACAGGGGGGTCTTCGGCCTACAATGAGCAGTTCTTC
. | TRBD1 | TRBJ1-2 | TRBV7-2 | CASSITTGNYGYTF | TGTGCCAGCAGCATCACGACAGGGAACTATGGCTACACCTTC
many | TRBD2 | TRBJ2-2 | TRBV29-1 | CSVEASGRDGTGELFF | TGCAGCGTTGAAGCTAGCGGGAGGGATGGCACCGGGGAGCTGTTTTTT
. | TRBD1 | TRBJ2-7 | TRBV24-1 | CATSDPGGEQYF | TGTGCCACCAGTGACCCAGGGGGTGAGCAGTACTTC
few | . | TRBJ1-2 | TRBV9 | CASSVVPLTGDGYTF | TGTGCCAGCAGCGTAGTACCCCTAACCGGGGATGGCTACACCTTC
. | . | TRBJ2-5 | TRBV7-3 | CASRTSTETQYF | TGTGCCAGCAGGACGAGCACGGAGACCCAGTACTTC
. | . | TRBJ2-3 | TRBV6-4 | CASNRTTCTDTQYF | TGTGCCAGCAACAGGACTACCTGCACAGATACGCAGTATTTT
few | TRBD2 | TRBJ2-5 | TRBV7-9 | CASDRLAGVETQYF | TGTGCCAGCGACCGACTAGCGGGAGTGGAGACCCAGTACTTC
. | TRBD1 | TRBJ2-7 | TRBV2 | CASRPVDRAKAWEQYF | TGTGCCAGCAGGCCGGTCGACAGGGCCAAAGCGTGGGAGCAGTACTTC
few | . | TRBJ2-3 | TRBV28 | CASSPSRASTDTQYF | TGTGCCAGCAGTCCGAGCCGGGCGAGCACAGATACGCAGTATTTT
few | . | TRBJ2-1 | TRBV10-2 | CASNAGTYNEQFF | TGCGCCAGCAATGCGGGGACCTACAATGAGCAGTTCTTC
many | . | TRBJ2-7 | TRBV11-2 | CASSLIRQKEQYF | TGTGCCAGCAGCTTAATTAGGCAGAAAGAGCAGTACTTC
. | . | TRBJ2-1 | TRBV28 | CASSLPAASGVHNEQFF | TGTGCCAGCAGTTTGCCCGCCGCGAGCGGAGTCCACAATGAGCAGTTCTTC
. | . | TRBJ2-1 | TRBV7-2 | CASRPPGLNYNETFF | TGTGCCAGCAGACCACCGGGACTGAACTACAATGAGACGTTCTTC
. | TRBD2 | TRBJ2-4 | TRBV5-5 | CASSSRRGGGQNIQYF | TGTGCCAGCAGCTCCCGTCGCGGGGGGGGCCAAAACATTCAGTACTTC
few | TRBD1 | TRBJ2-5 | TRBV7-6 | CASSLHRGETQYF | TGTGCCAGCAGCTTACACAGGGGCGAGACCCAGTACTTC
. | . | TRBJ2-1 | TRBV4-2 | CASSQEGRRGPYNEQFF | TGTGCCAGCAGCCAAGAAGGTCGGCGGGGACCCTACAATGAGCAGTTCTTC
. | . | TRBJ1-2 | TRBV12-3/TRBV12-4 | CASSLGRGALRGYGYTF | TGTGCCAGCAGTCTCGGAAGAGGTGCGCTCCGGGGCTATGGCTACACCTTC
few | . | TRBJ1-2 | TRBV6-6 | CASSDGQPPYGYTF | TGTGCCAGCAGTGACGGACAACCGCCGTATGGCTACACCTTC
many | . | TRBJ2-7 | TRBV28 | CASSGNSYEQYF | TGTGCCAGCTCGGGCAATTCCTACGAGCAGTACTTC
few | . | TRBJ2-6 | TRBV7-2 | CASSLATGSGANVLTF | TGTGCCAGCAGCTTAGCAACAGGATCCGGGGCCAACGTCCTGACTTTC